The 19 T cell receptor beta chains below all came from one sample that was sequenced in a study of cytomegalovirus exposure and HLA in healthy donors. Primers included in the PCR were 60 Vbeta and 13 Jbeta primers. Clones were sequenced by immunoSEQ multiplex PCR, and TCRdb holds only the in-frame ones, with some missing. This table has 150,000 to 200,000 clones, 65% to 90% appearing once. The sequencing sample was made of PBMCs. Receptors were obtained from a woman in her forties or fifties in good health and CMV-seronegative.

The chain uses TRBV5-6 and TRBJ2-7; D possibly corresponds to TRBD1 (6 bases). The CDR3 has 15 amino acids. Trimming pared 5 bases from V and 0 bases from J, leaving 15 bases between. Per germline, CDR1 SGHDT and CDR2 YYEEEE. Here the CDR3 DNA reads TGTGCCAGCAGTTTCTACGACAGGAGCTCCTACGAGCAGTACTTC. Protein sequence: CASSFYDRSSYEQYF.

The rearrangement links TRBV18 to TRBJ1-5, with 10 positions matching TRBD1. The CDR3 has 14 residues. Trimming removed 3 bases from V and 5 bases from J; junction bases left unmatched: 1. Germline values: CDR1 KGHSH, CDR2 LQKENI. The CDR3 loop is CASSPDRGDQPQHF. CDR3 DNA: TGTGCCAGCTCACCGGACAGGGGGGATCAGCCCCAGCATTTT.

The CDR3 is CASSLDSGLAENEQFF. CDR3 bases: TGTGCCAGCAGCTTAGATTCTGGTCTTGCGGAGAATGAGCAGTTCTTC. The chain combines TRBV7-3 with TRBJ2-1; no definite D call. The V end lost 2 bases, the J end lost 7 bases, and 18 bases lay between the germline ends. CDR1 and CDR2 (germline): SGHTA, FQGTGA. This CDR3 is built from 16 residues.

The rearrangement joins TRBV19 to TRBJ1-5; 8 bases align to TRBD1. The CDR3 spans 15 residues. Germline trimming cut 8 bases from V and 3 bases from J; bases unmatched to any gene: 9. Germline V gives CDR1 LNHDA, CDR2 SQIVND (reference sequence). CDR3 in DNA: TGTGCCAGTGATAGGGGGACAGGATTCAATCAGCCCCAGCATTTT. The encoded protein is CASDRGTGFNQPQHF.

The chain uses TRBV9 and TRBJ2-1; 7 bases are shared with TRBD2. From germline, CDR1 is SGDLS and CDR2 YYNGEE. The CDR3 consists of 15 residues. With V trimmed by 4 bases and J by 3 bases, 7 bases remained unmatched. In nucleotides, the CDR3 is TGTGCCAGCAGCCAACGGAGGGAGGGCTACAATGAGCAGTTCTTC. Encoded protein: CASSQRREGYNEQFF.

This chain connects TRBV2 to TRBJ1-6; perhaps TRBD1 as D (6 bases). V lost 8 bases and J lost 7, with 15 bases in between. The CDR3 covers 14 residues. CDR1 SNHLY and CDR2 FYNNEI come from the germline V gene. The chain's CDR3 is CASLLRQANSPLHF. The CDR3 nucleotides read TGTGCCAGCTTGCTTAGACAGGCGAATTCACCCCTCCACTTT.

The rearrangement links TRBV6-5 to TRBJ2-1; tentative D call: TRBD1 (6 bases). Germline CDR1 and CDR2: MNHEY and SVGAGI. The germline V and J ends were trimmed by 6 bases and 6 bases, with 18 bases remaining between them. CDR3 size: 15 residues. The CDR3 reads CASSDAQGLVNEQFF. The DNA of the CDR3 is TGTGCCAGCAGCGACGCGCAGGGGTTGGTCAATGAGCAGTTCTTC.

This clone appeared once. V usage is TRBV7-2 and J usage is TRBJ2-3; 7 nucleotides align to TRBD2. The CDR3 runs to 15 residues. The germline V gene encodes CDR1 SGHTA and CDR2 FQGNSA. J gave up 5 bases and V 1 base, and 6 bases lay outside the gene matches. The CDR3 DNA sequence: TGTGCCAGCAGCTTAGGACTAGCAGAAGTAGATACGCAGTATTTT. Translating it yields CASSLGLAEVDTQYF.

Only one count was recorded for this clone. The chain carries TRBV9 and TRBJ2-3; D gene ambiguous. The CDR3 has 15 amino acids. The germline V gene has CDR1 SGDLS and CDR2 YYNGEE. V lost 4 bases and J 1 base, leaving 13 bases between the germline ends. CDR3 residues: CASSNSVERTDTQYF. The CDR3 DNA sequence: TGTGCCAGCAGCAACTCCGTTGAGCGCACAGATACGCAGTATTTT.

The V gene is TRBV28, the J gene TRBJ2-7; D is unclear. The CDR3 contains 12 residues. The germline gives CDR1 MDHEN, CDR2 SYDVKM. Between the trimmed V and J ends, which lost 1 base and 3 bases, there was a span of 4 bases. The CDR3 DNA follows: TGTGCCAGCAGTTTATACGGCTACGAGCAGTACTTC. This gives the protein CASSLYGYEQYF.

A few counts support this clone. V gene TRBV28 combines with J gene TRBJ2-1; 11 positions match TRBD2. This CDR3 comprises 15 residues. After removal of 7 bases from V and 14 bases from J, the junction contained 16 bases not matched to a gene. Germline lookup yields CDR1 MDHEN and CDR2 SYDVKM. CDR3 coding DNA: TGTGCCAGCACAAGGCTAGGGACTAGCGGCCCATGGGAGTTCTTC. Its translation is CASTRLGTSGPWEFF.

The chain combines TRBV6-5 with TRBJ2-2; TRBD2 matches 10 bases. The CDR3 consists of 16 residues. The germline gives CDR1 MNHEY, CDR2 SVGAGI. The junction had 3 bases not matched to a gene; V was cut back by 2 bases and J by 3 bases. CDR3 residues: CASSYEAGGDTGELFF. The CDR3, as DNA: TGTGCCAGCAGTTACGAAGCGGGAGGGGACACCGGGGAGCTGTTTTTT.

The chain uses TRBV6-1 and TRBJ2-7; D gene uncertain. Trimming cost V 3 bases and J 6 bases, with 9 bases left between them. The CDR3 totals 12 residues. Germline values: CDR1 MNHNS, CDR2 SASEGT. CDR3 protein: CASSDFRGEQYF. The CDR3 DNA is TGTGCCAGCAGTGATTTTCGAGGCGAGCAGTACTTC.

CDR3 amino acids: CASREGANEKLFF. The CDR3 DNA follows: TGTGCCAGCAGGGAGGGGGCCAATGAAAAACTGTTTTTT. The chain uses TRBV6-1 and TRBJ1-4, with TRBD1 matching 7 bases. From germline, CDR1 is MNHNS and CDR2 SASEGT. CDR3 length equals 13 residues. With V trimmed by 6 bases and J by 5 bases, 3 bases remained unmatched.

The CDR3 DNA reads as TGCGCCAGCAAGGCGGGTTCTGGGGCCAACGTCCTGACTTTC. Translation: CASKAGSGANVLTF. This chain links TRBV5-1 with TRBJ2-6; possibly TRBD2 for D (5 bases). CDR3 size: 14 residues. The germline V gene encodes CDR1 SGHRS and CDR2 YFSETQ. V dropped 6 bases and J dropped 1 base, with 8 bases sitting between them.

This clone was observed a few times. This chain connects TRBV2 to TRBJ1-5, with D tentatively TRBD1 (6 bases). There are 15 residues in the CDR3. Between the trimmed V and J ends, which lost 4 bases and 0 bases, there was a span of 10 bases. The germline gives CDR1 SNHLY, CDR2 FYNNEI. CDR3 coding DNA: TGTGCCAGCAGTGTGACAGGCGGTAGCAATCAGCCCCAGCATTTT. This encodes CASSVTGGSNQPQHF.

The chain couples TRBV19 to TRBJ2-4; D is possibly TRBD1 (5 bases). This CDR3 spans 16 amino acids. V gave up 1 base and J gave up 0 bases, with 10 bases separating them. In germline, CDR1 is LNHDA, CDR2 SQIVND (reference sequence). The CDR3 DNA follows: TGTGCCAGTAGTATAGTAGGGGTCGGAGCCAAAAACATTCAGTACTTC. Its protein is CASSIVGVGAKNIQYF.

The chain uses TRBV5-4 and TRBJ2-1, with D unresolved. V shed 2 bases and J shed 5 bases, with 8 bases lying between them. From germline, CDR1 is SGHNT and CDR2 YYREEE (reference sequence). This CDR3 has 13 amino acids. The DNA of the CDR3 is TGTGCCAGCAGCTTAAACAGTAACAATGAGCAGTTCTTC. It codes for CASSLNSNNEQFF.

This chain links TRBV11-2 with TRBJ2-2; 10 bases are a match to TRBD2. The CDR3 contains 18 residues. V lost 4 bases and J lost 1; bases outside the gene matches: 9. Germline loops: CDR1 SGHAT, CDR2 FQNNGV. CDR3 coding DNA: TGTGCCAGCAGCTCCCGACGGAGACTAGCGGGGAACACCGGGGAGCTGTTTTTT. Encoded protein: CASSSRRRLAGNTGELFF.